Shown below are 25 T cell receptor beta chains from a single sample sequenced in a study of blood T cell repertoires in COVID-19. Sequenced by immunoSEQ multiplex PCR; TCRdb stores in-frame clones only, minus some. The sample yields around 60,000 clones, approximately 86% seen once. Sequencing was performed on peripheral blood. These receptors all come from a human donor in a cohort sampled during active COVID-19.

V usage is TRBV29-1 and J usage is TRBJ2-1; 15 positions agree with TRBD2. The CDR3 contains 16 residues. Germline CDR1 reads SQVTM; CDR2 reads ANQGSEA. V lost 4 bases, J lost 6 bases, and 7 bases stayed unmatched. The CDR3 is CSVAGTSGRSGNEQFF. In DNA form, the CDR3 reads TGCAGCGTTGCAGGGACTAGCGGGAGGAGTGGCAATGAGCAGTTCTTC.

The chain uses TRBV11-2 and TRBJ1-5; D remains unclear. V lost 2 bases and J 2 bases, leaving 4 bases between the germline ends. Germline CDR1 SGHAT, CDR2 FQNNGV. This CDR3 contains 13 residues. The CDR3 reads CASSLQGNQPQHF. The CDR3 nucleotides read TGTGCCAGCAGCTTACAGGGCAATCAGCCCCAGCATTTT.

The rearrangement joins TRBV16 to TRBJ1-4, with D possibly TRBD1 on 6 matching bases. V gave up 1 base and J gave up 10 bases, with 22 bases separating them. The CDR3 covers 17 residues. Germline CDR1 is KGHSY and CDR2 is FQNENV. CDR3 sequence (DNA): TGTGCCAGCAGCCAATTCGGGGGGCCTACATCCTCAGGAAAACTGTTTTTT. This codes for CASSQFGGPTSSGKLFF.

The genes are TRBV7-9 and TRBJ1-2; 7 bases are shared with TRBD1. V lost 8 bases and J lost 2; bases outside the gene matches: 8. The CDR3 totals 14 residues. The germline CDR1 and CDR2 sequences are SEHNR and FQNEAQ (reference sequence). CDR3 region: CASHTGTVNYGYTF. CDR3 DNA sequence: TGTGCCAGCCATACCGGGACAGTGAACTATGGCTACACCTTC.

This chain uses TRBV24-1 with TRBJ2-7, with 7 bases that match TRBD2. The CDR3 has 16 amino acids. Trimming took 1 base from V and 3 from J; bases not matched to a gene: 8. Germline CDR1 and CDR2: KGHDR and SFDVKD. As DNA, the CDR3 is TGTGCCACCAGTGATTTCTCCGGGAGGCAATTCTACGAGCAGTACTTC. It translates to CATSDFSGRQFYEQYF.

The gene calls are TRBV11-2 and TRBJ2-3, with D tentatively TRBD2 (6 bases). V lost 6 bases, J lost 0 bases, and 13 bases lay in between. The CDR3 covers 15 residues. CDR1 is SGHAT and CDR2 is FQNNGV in the germline V gene. Here the CDR3 DNA reads TGTGCCAGCAGTTACGACGGGGGAAGCACAGATACGCAGTATTTT. This translates into CASSYDGGSTDTQYF.

V and J are TRBV7-9 and TRBJ2-2; 10 bases map to TRBD1. The CDR3 totals 17 residues. V gave up 1 base and J gave up 4 bases; unmatched junction bases: 6. The germline gives CDR1 SEHNR, CDR2 FQNEAQ (reference sequence). Here the CDR3 DNA reads TGTGCCAGCAGCTTAGGCTCCGGACAGGGGGGCACCGGGGAGCTGTTTTTT. Protein: CASSLGSGQGGTGELFF.

This clone was seen more than once but under ten times. This rearrangement joins TRBV7-6 to TRBJ2-7; D gene unclear. This CDR3 contains 11 residues. V gave up 4 bases and J gave up 2 bases, with 3 bases separating them. Germline CDR1 SGHVS, CDR2 FNYEAQ. The CDR3 nucleotides are TGTGCCAGCAGCTCCACCTACGAGCAGTACTTC. Amino acids: CASSSTYEQYF.

The J gene is TRBJ2-5, the V gene TRBV5-5, with 10 bases lining up with TRBD1. Germline V lookup: CDR1 SGHKS, CDR2 YYEKEE (reference sequence). This CDR3 has 15 residues. V shed 1 base and J 5 bases; nucleotides not matched to a gene: 5. As DNA, the CDR3 is TGTGCCAGCAGCTTGACGGGACAGGGGTGGGAGACCCAGTACTTC. Translating gives CASSLTGQGWETQYF.

CDR3 sequence: CASSPPIFGYEQYF. As DNA, the CDR3 is TGTGCCAGCTCACCTCCCATTTTCGGGTACGAGCAGTACTTC. This rearrangement joins TRBV18 to TRBJ2-7; no reliable D call. Looked up from germline, CDR1 is KGHSH and CDR2 is LQKENI. The V end was cut by 3 bases, the J end by 4 bases, with 13 bases between. The CDR3 totals 14 residues.

This clone was observed a few times. The chain combines TRBV30 with TRBJ2-3; possible D gene TRBD1, 6 bases. Germline V gene lookup returns CDR1 GTSNPN and CDR2 SVGIG (reference sequence). The CDR3 extends over 15 amino acids. V lost 3 bases and J lost 2, with 15 bases in between. The CDR3 nucleotides are TGTGCCTGGAGAGAGGGACACCGTAACACAGATACGCAGTATTTT. Amino acid sequence: CAWREGHRNTDTQYF.

This chain links TRBV25-1 with TRBJ2-7, with 7 bases matching TRBD2. Germline values: CDR1 MGHDK, CDR2 SYGVNS. The CDR3 covers 15 residues. The V segment lost 1 base and the J segment 7 bases; nucleotides outside the gene matches: 10. CDR3 region: CASSEFGGGPGEQYF. CDR3 in DNA: TGTGCCAGCAGTGAATTCGGGGGAGGGCCGGGAGAGCAGTACTTC.

The chain combines TRBV7-9 with TRBJ1-3; 9 bases agree with TRBD1. Germline V gene sequence: CDR1 SEHNR, CDR2 FQNEAQ (reference sequence). Losses at the gene ends were 1 base for V and 4 bases for J; bases not matched to a gene: 5. This CDR3 comprises 16 residues. CDR3 nucleotide sequence: TGTGCCAGCAGCTTAGAGGGGACAGGGAAAGGAAACACCATATATTTT. Its translation is CASSLEGTGKGNTIYF.

V usage is TRBV5-5 and J usage is TRBJ1-5; 9 bases are shared with TRBD1. The CDR3 totals 17 residues. Germline assignment: CDR1 SGHKS and CDR2 YYEKEE (reference sequence). After removal of 4 bases from V and 0 bases from J, the junction contained 8 bases not matched to a gene. Here the CDR3 DNA reads TGTGCCAGCAGCCCTGACAGGGGGTTTTCTAGCAATCAGCCCCAGCATTTT. It specifies CASSPDRGFSSNQPQHF.

The chain links TRBV6-4 to TRBJ2-7, with D tentatively TRBD1 (6 bases). Deletions cut 2 bases from V and 5 bases from J, with 16 bases between. The germline V gene encodes CDR1 MRHNA and CDR2 SNTAGT. This CDR3 is 15 amino acids long. CDR3 DNA: TGTGCCAGCAGTGACCCTAGGGGGACAAAGAACGAGCAGTACTTC. It encodes CASSDPRGTKNEQYF.

The count of this clone is one. This chain connects TRBV29-1 to TRBJ2-7; 10 positions match TRBD2. This CDR3 has 14 amino acids. Looked up from germline, CDR1 is SQVTM and CDR2 is ANQGSEA. Trimming removed 4 bases from V and 3 bases from J; junction bases left unmatched: 6. The CDR3, as DNA: TGCAGCGTTGCACCGGGACTAGCGCACTACGAGCAGTACTTC. Its protein is CSVAPGLAHYEQYF.

This chain uses TRBV5-4 with TRBJ2-5, with a weak D call TRBD2 (5 bases). This CDR3 has 14 residues. The V gene's germline CDR1 is SGHNT and CDR2 YYREEE (reference sequence). V was cut by 4 bases and J by 7 bases, with 17 bases left in between. The CDR3 reads CASSPPTGRGTQYF. The CDR3 nucleotides are TGTGCCAGCAGCCCCCCTACGGGTCGGGGGACCCAGTACTTC.

The chain employs TRBV7-3 and TRBJ2-1, with TRBD2 matching 7 bases. CDR3 length: 14 amino acids. Germline CDR1 SGHTA, CDR2 FQGTGA. The ends lost 6 bases at V and 5 bases at J; junction bases unmatched: 7. The CDR3 region is CASSPGTTNNEQFF. CDR3 nucleotides: TGTGCCAGCAGTCCCGGGACTACTAACAATGAGCAGTTCTTC.

The V call is TRBV6-2 or TRBV6-3, the J call TRBJ1-6; no clear D. The germline V and J ends were trimmed by 6 bases and 7 bases, with 10 bases remaining between them. Per the germline V gene, CDR1 is MNHEY and CDR2 is SVGEGT. The CDR3 loop spans 13 amino acids. As DNA, the CDR3 is TGTGCCAGCAGCCTCTTCGGGAATTCACCCCTCCACTTT. Its translation: CASSLFGNSPLHF.

This sequence joins TRBV18 and TRBJ1-3; D gene uncertain. Per the germline V gene, CDR1 is KGHSH and CDR2 is LQKENI. Between the trimmed V and J ends, which lost 2 bases and 0 bases, there was a span of 14 bases. This CDR3 contains 17 residues. The CDR3, as DNA: TGTGCCAGCTCACCAAACTTTTCAGGATACTCTGGAAACACCATATATTTT. It yields the protein CASSPNFSGYSGNTIYF.

This rearrangement joins TRBV6-5 to TRBJ2-7, with D possibly matching TRBD1 (6 bases). The CDR3 spans 14 residues. Germline-derived CDR1 and CDR2 are MNHEY and SVGAGI. V lost 2 bases and J 4 bases, leaving 12 bases between the germline ends. Here the CDR3 DNA reads TGTGCCAGCAGTTACGGCACCAGGGGATACGAGCAGTACTTC. As protein: CASSYGTRGYEQYF.

This chain uses TRBV28 with TRBJ1-2, with 11 bases fitting TRBD1. Germline assignment: CDR1 MDHEN and CDR2 SYDVKM. The CDR3 consists of 16 residues. V gave up 8 bases and J gave up 7 bases; unmatched junction bases: 15. The CDR3 spells CASLLGSGQGASGYTF. CDR3 coding DNA: TGTGCCAGCTTATTAGGGAGCGGACAGGGGGCCTCTGGCTACACCTTC.

The rearrangement joins TRBV5-1 to TRBJ1-5, with D possibly being TRBD1 (6 bases). The ends were cut back, 0 bases at V and 4 bases at J, with 11 bases in the middle. CDR3 length: 15 amino acids. CDR1 is SGHRS and CDR2 is YFSETQ in the germline V gene. DNA for the CDR3: TGCGCCAGCAGCTTGGTAGGGGGTCTTAATCAGCCCCAGCATTTT. Translation: CASSLVGGLNQPQHF.

The rearrangement links TRBV4-2 to TRBJ1-4; D is possibly TRBD1 (5 bases). CDR3 length: 14 amino acids. Germline-derived CDR1 and CDR2 are LGHNA and YNFKEQ. V was shortened by 4 bases and J by 5 bases, with 11 bases between the two germline ends. The CDR3 sequence: CASSPDSLNEKLFF. The CDR3 DNA reads as TGTGCCAGCAGCCCTGACAGCTTAAATGAAAAACTGTTTTTT.

This rearrangement joins TRBV7-2 to TRBJ1-1; D not certain. Germline-derived CDR1 and CDR2 are SGHTA and FQGNSA. Trimming pared 3 bases from V and 5 bases from J, leaving 13 bases between. The CDR3 runs to 14 residues. CDR3 protein: CASSFQITRTEAFF. CDR3 DNA: TGTGCCAGCAGCTTCCAAATTACGAGGACTGAAGCTTTCTTT.